This T cell receptor (beta chain) comes out of a study of blood T cell repertoires in COVID-19. Study-wide context: Acute-phase and convalescent COVID-19 samples originated in the United States, Italy and Spain. T cells, B-cell-depleted T cells, or PBMCs supplied cDNA or gDNA.

The CDR3 length is 14 residues. Per germline, CDR1 MNHEY and CDR2 SVGAGI. Trimming cost V 6 bases and J 1 base, with 12 bases left between them. Per the original data handling: Estimation of nucleated cell counts was performed using reference gene primer amplification. Clones were sequenced by immunoSEQ multiplex PCR, and TCRdb holds only the in-frame ones, with some missing. V and J calls and clone size come straight from that table; D and trimming were deduced from the DNA. The repertoire has tens of thousands of clones, about 89% of them found once; the top ten carry 13% to 15%. This chain uses TRBV6-5 with TRBJ1-1, with D maybe TRBD1 (5 bases). What was sequenced was peripheral blood. The TCR originated in an older woman with active COVID-19. In DNA, the CDR3 is TGTGCCAGCAGGTCGGACATAGGGAACACTGAAGCTTTCTTT. Its protein product is CASRSDIGNTEAFF.